Below are 30 T cell receptor beta chains sequenced from a single sample in a study of cytotoxic CD8 clonotypes in ibrutinib-treated CLL. Only in-frame clones appear in the TCRdb table, and some are missing; sequencing was by immunoSEQ multiplex PCR. The table shows more than 200,000 clones, with 60% to 80% occurring only once. This specimen was PBMCs, taken after 12 months of ibrutinib treatment. The receptors derive from a human donor with chronic lymphocytic leukemia.

The V call is TRBV25-1, the J call TRBJ2-1; 9 nucleotides match TRBD1. The germline V gene has CDR1 MGHDK and CDR2 SYGVNS. The J segment lost 1 base and the V segment lost 6 bases, leaving 4 bases of the junction unmatched. This CDR3 region has 15 residues. CDR3 sequence (DNA): TGTGCCAGCAGGGGACAGGGAAGATCCTACAATGAGCAGTTCTTC. It codes for CASRGQGRSYNEQFF. The complete variable domain, with remaining parts taken from reference TRBV25-1 and TRBJ2-1, reads EADIYQTPRYLVIGTGKKITLECSQTMGHDKMYWYQQDPGMELHLIHYSYGVNSTEKGDLSSESTVSRIRTEHFPLTLESARPSHTSQYLCASRGQGRSYNEQFFGPGTRLTVL.

In its sample, this clone was seen once. CDR3 amino acids: CASSLDGATEAFF. The CDR3 DNA is TGTGCCAGCAGCCTCGATGGGGCCACTGAAGCTTTCTTT. V usage is TRBV6-5 and J usage is TRBJ1-1; the D gene is possibly TRBD1 (5 bases). The CDR3 sequence is 13 residues long. CDR1 and CDR2 (germline): MNHEY, SVGAGI. The ends were cut back, 6 bases at V and 4 bases at J, with 12 bases in the middle.

The J gene is TRBJ2-7, the V gene TRBV5-4; weak D call: TRBD1 (5 bases). Germline V gene lookup returns CDR1 SGHNT and CDR2 YYREEE (reference sequence). Trimming stripped 1 base from V and 3 bases from J, with 17 bases between. The CDR3 extends over 16 amino acids. CDR3 amino acids: CASSLPAGWWVYEQYF. The CDR3 DNA sequence: TGTGCCAGCAGCTTGCCGGCAGGGTGGTGGGTCTACGAGCAGTACTTC.

The CDR3 coding sequence is TGTGCCAGCAGCTTAGCGAATCGAGGGGCAAGATTCACTGAAGCTTTCTTT. It yields the protein CASSLANRGARFTEAFF. The genes are TRBV7-6 and TRBJ1-1; perhaps TRBD1 as D (5 bases). V lost 0 bases and J lost 4, with 18 bases in between. Germline V gives CDR1 SGHVS, CDR2 FNYEAQ. This CDR3 contains 17 residues.

The genes are TRBV7-2 and TRBJ2-7; the D call may be TRBD1 or TRBD2 (5 bases each). V lost 6 bases and J lost 2, with 17 bases in between. CDR3 length: 15 residues. Germline V gene sequence: CDR1 SGHTA, CDR2 FQGNSA. The CDR3 loop is CASSRSGDGAYEQYF. CDR3 DNA: TGTGCCAGCAGTAGATCCGGGGACGGAGCCTACGAGCAGTACTTC.

The CDR3 coding sequence is TGTGCCAGCAGCCGTAACGTATTCTATGGCTACACCTTC. Amino acids: CASSRNVFYGYTF. This chain joins TRBV7-9 and TRBJ1-2; D unclear. In germline, CDR1 is SEHNR, CDR2 FQNEAQ (reference sequence). The CDR3 runs 13 residues. Trimming shortened V by 5 bases and J by 4 bases, and 11 bases separated the two germline ends.

The CDR3 DNA is TGCGCCAGCAGCCAAGATTTAGCGGGGACTGAAGCTTTCTTT. Its translation: CASSQDLAGTEAFF. The V call is TRBV4-1, the J call TRBJ1-1; D remains ambiguous. The V end was cut by 0 bases, the J end by 5 bases, with 10 bases between. Germline CDR1 and CDR2: MGHRA and YSYEKL. The CDR3 loop spans 14 amino acids.

This chain links TRBV4-2 with TRBJ1-6; tentative D call: TRBD1 (6 bases). Germline V gene lookup returns CDR1 LGHNA and CDR2 YNFKEQ. V was clipped by 0 bases and J by 7 bases, with 10 bases between them. This CDR3 is 15 amino acids long. CDR3 sequence reads: CASSQDPGANSPLHF. CDR3 nucleotide sequence: TGTGCCAGCAGCCAAGACCCAGGGGCCAATTCACCCCTCCACTTT.

The rearrangement uses TRBV15 and TRBJ1-2; D may be TRBD1 (5 bases). Germline loops: CDR1 LNHNV, CDR2 YYDKDF (reference sequence). Trimming cost V 5 bases and J 2 bases, with 18 bases left between them. CDR3 length: 16 residues. CDR3 sequence reads: CATSRPAKTANYGYTF. The DNA for the CDR3 is TGTGCCACCAGCCGTCCCGCTAAGACAGCCAACTATGGCTACACCTTC.

The CDR3 sequence is CASSVGGVGGYTF. CDR3 sequence (DNA): TGTGCCAGCAGCGTAGGAGGTGTTGGAGGCTACACCTTC. The V call is TRBV9, the J call TRBJ1-2; D is unclear. The CDR3 has 13 residues. CDR1 and CDR2 from the germline V gene are SGDLS and YYNGEE. The V end was cut by 0 bases, the J end by 8 bases, with 11 bases between.

The chain uses TRBV6-6 and TRBJ1-2; TRBD1 aligns across 11 bases. V dropped 7 bases and J dropped 0; count of bases not matched to a gene: 4. Germline assignment: CDR1 MNHNY and CDR2 SVGAGI (reference sequence). The CDR3 contains 15 residues. CDR3 in DNA: TGTGCCAGCAATAGGGGACAGGGGGCTAACTATGGCTACACCTTC. Translating gives CASNRGQGANYGYTF.

V usage is TRBV14 and J usage is TRBJ2-3; 8 positions agree with TRBD2. Trimming took 4 bases from V and 0 from J; bases not matched to a gene: 6. The CDR3 totals 16 residues. The germline V gene encodes CDR1 SGHDN and CDR2 FVKESK. The DNA for the CDR3 is TGTGCCAGCAGCCGTCGACTAGCGCCTAGCACAGATACGCAGTATTTT. Protein sequence: CASSRRLAPSTDTQYF.

This chain links TRBV19 with TRBJ2-1, with a tentative D call TRBD1 (6 bases). CDR3 length equals 15 residues. Germline V lookup: CDR1 LNHDA, CDR2 SQIVND (reference sequence). V lost 6 bases and J 0 bases, leaving 12 bases between the germline ends. The CDR3 protein is CASSTTGSSYNEQFF. The CDR3 nucleotides read TGTGCCAGTAGCACTACAGGGAGCTCCTACAATGAGCAGTTCTTC.

This clone showed up just a few times. This chain connects TRBV7-2 to TRBJ1-2; D is unresolved. This CDR3 region has 14 residues. Germline V gene lookup returns CDR1 SGHTA and CDR2 FQGNSA. V lost 1 base to trimming and J lost 8 bases, with 14 bases between them. The CDR3 coding sequence is TGTGCCAGCAGCTTAGGTCGCGACTTTGGCGGCTACACCTTC. This gives the protein CASSLGRDFGGYTF.

The chain combines TRBV9 with TRBJ2-7; D is uncertain. Germline CDR1 and CDR2: SGDLS and YYNGEE. The CDR3 sequence is 15 residues long. Trimming cost V 0 bases and J 3 bases, with 13 bases left between them. This CDR3 reads CASSVGWNLLYEQYF. As DNA, the CDR3 is TGTGCCAGCAGCGTAGGGTGGAACCTTCTCTACGAGCAGTACTTC.

The V call is TRBV5-6, the J call TRBJ2-7, with D possibly matching TRBD2 (6 bases). The germline CDR1 and CDR2 sequences are SGHDT and YYEEEE. V was clipped by 3 bases and J by 2 bases, with 12 bases between them. This CDR3 is 14 amino acids long. The CDR3 spells CASSSLGSTYEQYF. The CDR3 DNA reads as TGTGCCAGCAGCTCTCTCGGGAGTACCTACGAGCAGTACTTC. Using reference TRBV5-6 and TRBJ2-7 for the parts outside the CDR3, the full variable domain is DAGVTQSPTHLIKTRGQQVTLRCSPKSGHDTVSWYQQALGQGPQFIFQYYEEEERQRGNFPDRFSGHQFPNYSSELNVNALLLGDSALYLCASSSLGSTYEQYFGPGTRLTVT.

The chain has TRBV7-9 and TRBJ1-4; a weak D match, TRBD1 (5 bases). This CDR3 is 14 amino acids long. V lost 6 bases, J lost 4 bases, and 12 bases lay in between. Germline V gene sequence: CDR1 SEHNR, CDR2 FQNEAQ (reference sequence). CDR3 sequence: CASSSGTGNEKLFF. CDR3 DNA: TGTGCCAGCAGTTCCGGGACGGGTAATGAAAAACTGTTTTTT.

This clone was detected ten times or more. The rearrangement links TRBV2 to TRBJ1-2; no reliable D call. CDR3 length: 12 residues. The germline V and J ends were trimmed by 2 bases and 14 bases, with 15 bases remaining between them. Germline V gives CDR1 SNHLY, CDR2 FYNNEI. CDR3 sequence reads: CASSEWRRVFTF. The CDR3 region has the DNA TGTGCCAGCAGTGAATGGCGGAGGGTCTTTACCTTC.

The J gene is TRBJ1-2, the V gene TRBV6-1; D remains ambiguous. Germline assignment: CDR1 MNHNS and CDR2 SASEGT. The V and J ends lost 8 bases and 3 bases respectively, with 7 bases between them. This CDR3 comprises 11 residues. This CDR3 reads CASFSDYGYTF. CDR3 nucleotide sequence: TGTGCCAGCTTTTCTGACTATGGCTACACCTTC.

The chain has TRBV10-3 and TRBJ1-4; D might be TRBD1 (5 bases). V was pared by 2 bases and J by 5 bases, with 6 bases between. Germline lookup yields CDR1 ENHRY and CDR2 SYGVKD. CDR3 length equals 13 residues. CDR3 sequence reads: CAISERDNEKLFF. CDR3 DNA sequence: TGTGCCATCAGTGAGAGGGACAATGAAAAACTGTTTTTT.

This clone was seen only a few times. This chain connects TRBV4-2 to TRBJ1-1; possible D gene TRBD1, 6 bases. Looked up from germline, CDR1 is LGHNA and CDR2 is YNFKEQ. Trimming cost V 1 base and J 4 bases, with 13 bases left between them. CDR3 size: 15 residues. The CDR3 bases are TGTGCCAGCAGCCAAGTGGGGGGCATGGGCACTGAAGCTTTCTTT. This gives the protein CASSQVGGMGTEAFF.

V and J are TRBV2 and TRBJ2-1, with TRBD2 matching 8 bases. The CDR3 consists of 15 residues. Unmatched junction bases numbered 9, after V lost 4 bases and J lost 7 bases. From germline, CDR1 is SNHLY and CDR2 FYNNEI. CDR3 loop: CASSASSGYYNEQFF. CDR3 DNA sequence: TGTGCCAGCAGTGCGTCTAGCGGGTATTATAATGAGCAGTTCTTC.

This clone occurred a few times. The chain is built from TRBV27 and TRBJ1-1; D remains unclear. The CDR3 runs to 14 residues. Looked up from germline, CDR1 is MNHEY and CDR2 is SMNVEV (reference sequence). The V end lost 6 bases, the J end lost 3 bases, and 14 bases lay between the germline ends. The DNA of the CDR3 is TGTGCCAGCAGGGAGGAGACCTCGCACACTGAAGCTTTCTTT. Protein sequence: CASREETSHTEAFF.

CDR3 sequence reads: CASSQDPSARNEQYF. Written as DNA, the CDR3 is TGCGCCAGCAGCCAAGATCCCTCTGCGAGGAACGAGCAGTACTTC. This rearrangement joins TRBV4-1 to TRBJ2-7; D is unclear. This CDR3 region has 15 residues. The germline gives CDR1 MGHRA, CDR2 YSYEKL. V lost 0 bases and J 5 bases, leaving 14 bases between the germline ends.

The chain is built from TRBV27 and TRBJ1-2, with D hard to call. The V end lost 0 bases, the J end lost 6 bases, and 8 bases lay between the germline ends. This CDR3 contains 13 residues. CDR1 is MNHEY, CDR2 SMNVEV, per germline (reference sequence). CDR3 in DNA: TGTGCCAGCAGTTTATCAGGGATCCATGGCTACACCTTC. It translates to CASSLSGIHGYTF.

The gene calls are TRBV29-1 and TRBJ1-2, with D maybe TRBD1 (5 bases). Trimming took off 6 bases at V and 1 base at J, with 9 bases between the two ends. This CDR3 is 12 amino acids long. CDR1 SQVTM and CDR2 ANQGSEA come from the germline V gene. The CDR3, as DNA: TGCAGCGTGGGGAGGGGTAACTATGGCTACACCTTC. Amino acids: CSVGRGNYGYTF.

This sequence joins TRBV12-5 and TRBJ1-6; 9 bases map to TRBD1. J lost 10 bases, V lost 7 bases, and 5 bases had no gene match. There are 13 residues in the CDR3. Germline lookup yields CDR1 LGHNT and CDR2 FRNRAP. As DNA, the CDR3 is TGTGCTAGTGCGACAGGGGGACACTCACCCCTCCACTTT. This gives the protein CASATGGHSPLHF.

This chain connects TRBV11-2 to TRBJ2-3; 8 bases are shared with TRBD1. CDR3 length equals 16 residues. The trim removed 2 bases at V and 3 bases at J, leaving 7 bases unmatched. Germline V gene lookup returns CDR1 SGHAT and CDR2 FQNNGV. CDR3 DNA: TGTGCCAGCAGCTTAATTGGACAGGGTCGGACAGATACGCAGTATTTT. Translation: CASSLIGQGRTDTQYF.

The V call is TRBV7-6, the J call TRBJ1-2; D may be TRBD1 (6 bases). The germline V gene has CDR1 SGHVS and CDR2 FNYEAQ. The CDR3 is made up of 16 amino acids. Trimming took off 0 bases at V and 6 bases at J, with 17 bases between the two ends. The CDR3 sequence: CASSLAPAGTTNGYTF. DNA for the CDR3: TGTGCCAGCAGCTTAGCTCCCGCCGGGACAACCAATGGCTACACCTTC.

This clone was seen once. V is TRBV29-1 and J is TRBJ1-2; D is possibly TRBD1 (6 bases). The germline V gene encodes CDR1 SQVTM and CDR2 ANQGSEA. The CDR3 length is 11 residues. Trimming stripped 7 bases from V and 8 bases from J, with 14 bases between. In DNA form, the CDR3 reads TGCAGCGGCCACCTTGACAGGGGCTACACCTTC. Its translation is CSGHLDRGYTF.